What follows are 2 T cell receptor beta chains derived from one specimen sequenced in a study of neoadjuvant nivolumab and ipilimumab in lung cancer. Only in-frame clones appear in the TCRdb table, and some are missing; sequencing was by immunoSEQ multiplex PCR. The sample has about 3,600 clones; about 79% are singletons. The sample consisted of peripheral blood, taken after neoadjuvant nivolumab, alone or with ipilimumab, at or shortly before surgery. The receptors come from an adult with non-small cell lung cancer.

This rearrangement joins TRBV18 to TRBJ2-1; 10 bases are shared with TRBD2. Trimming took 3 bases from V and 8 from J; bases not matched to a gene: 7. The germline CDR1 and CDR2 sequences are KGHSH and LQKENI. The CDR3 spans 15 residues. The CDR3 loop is CASSPPSGSNHEQFF. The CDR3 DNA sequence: TGTGCCAGCTCACCTCCTAGCGGGAGTAACCATGAGCAGTTCTTC.

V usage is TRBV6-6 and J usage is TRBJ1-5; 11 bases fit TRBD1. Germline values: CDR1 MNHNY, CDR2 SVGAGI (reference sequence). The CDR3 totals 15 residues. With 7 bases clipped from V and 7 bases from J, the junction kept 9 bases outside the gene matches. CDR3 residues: CASTDRGPELQPQHF. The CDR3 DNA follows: TGTGCCAGCACGGACAGGGGGCCCGAGTTACAGCCCCAGCATTTT.